This TCR beta chain was found in a study of blood T cell repertoires in COVID-19. Overall study: Collection of acute and convalescent COVID-19 samples took place in the United States, Italy and Spain. T cells, B-cell-depleted T cells, or PBMCs supplied cDNA or gDNA.

The ends lost 7 bases at V and 4 bases at J; junction bases unmatched: 6. Per the germline V gene, CDR1 is GTSNPN and CDR2 is SVGIG (reference sequence). The CDR3 is 13 amino acids. Authors' processing steps: Estimates of nucleated cell counts were drawn from the amplification of reference gene primers. Sequencing used immunoSEQ multiplex PCR; TCRdb keeps in-frame clones, though not all of them. V and J calls and clone size are copied from that table; D and trimming were computed from the DNA. This table holds about 170,000 clones, 83% found once. V gene TRBV30 combines with J gene TRBJ2-5; 10 bases are shared with TRBD1. The sequence was collected from a woman older than 75 with acute or convalescent COVID-19. Sequencing was done on a sample of peripheral blood. Here the CDR3 DNA reads TGTGCCTTAGGACAGGGGGTAGGAGAGACCCAGTACTTC. Protein sequence: CALGQGVGETQYF.